This TCR beta chain was sequenced in a study of CD8 T cells in ankylosing spondylitis. Whole-study findings and limits: Disease-linked clones had a CD8+ phenotype and relatively low frequency in peripheral blood. Before this, some motif variants had been reported in reactive arthritis synovial fluid and blood.

Molecular-barcoded quantitative 5'-RACE produced these TCR beta libraries. TCRdb ran MiXCR on the 5' RACE reads and lists one entry per CDR3 protein. Of approximately 250,000 distinct CDR3 sequences listed, roughly 25% are singletons. The V gene's germline CDR1 is MNHNY and CDR2 SVGAGI (reference sequence). V lost 4 bases and J lost 7, with 11 bases in between. This CDR3 has 13 amino acids. Regarding this clonotype: Its target is unknown.

This sequence was found in a male donor with ankylosing spondylitis or in good health (not recorded which). Sample: blood, either unsorted or a sorted T cell fraction (not recorded which). V gene TRBV6-6 combines with J gene TRBJ2-1; no definite D call. CDR3 loop: CASSSQERNEQFF. The DNA for the CDR3 is TGTGCCAGCAGTTCCCAGGAAAGGAATGAGCAGTTCTTC.